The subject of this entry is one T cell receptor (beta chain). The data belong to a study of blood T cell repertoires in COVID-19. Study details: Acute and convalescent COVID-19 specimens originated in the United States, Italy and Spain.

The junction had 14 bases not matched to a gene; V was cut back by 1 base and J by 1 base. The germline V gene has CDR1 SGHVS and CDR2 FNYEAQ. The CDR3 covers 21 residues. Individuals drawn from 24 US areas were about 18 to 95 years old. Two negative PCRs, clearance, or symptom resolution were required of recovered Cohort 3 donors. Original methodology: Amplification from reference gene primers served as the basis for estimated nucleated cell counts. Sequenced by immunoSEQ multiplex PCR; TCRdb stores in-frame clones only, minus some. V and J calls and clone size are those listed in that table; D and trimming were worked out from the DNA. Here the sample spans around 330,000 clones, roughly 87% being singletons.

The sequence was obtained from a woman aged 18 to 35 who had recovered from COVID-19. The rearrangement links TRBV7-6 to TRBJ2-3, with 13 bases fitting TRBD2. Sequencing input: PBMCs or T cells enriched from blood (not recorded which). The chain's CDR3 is CASSLEPTSGGVIQGTDTQYF. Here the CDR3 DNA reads TGTGCCAGCAGCTTAGAGCCAACTAGCGGGGGGGTAATACAAGGCACAGATACGCAGTATTTT.